This T cell receptor (beta chain) was documented in a study of blood T cell repertoires in COVID-19. Assay used: immunoSEQ multiplex PCR; TCRdb lists only in-frame clones, some missing. This table has around 300,000 clones, around four fifths appearing once. The germline V and J ends were trimmed by 6 bases and 6 bases, with 26 bases remaining between them. Germline CDR1 MGHDK, CDR2 SYGVNS. The CDR3 extends over 18 amino acids. The TCR originated in a woman in her forties or fifties with active or convalescent COVID-19. Specimen: peripheral blood. The chain joins TRBV25-1 to TRBJ2-2; a weak D match, TRBD2 (5 bases). The DNA for the CDR3 is TGTGCCAGCAGCCCGCCCGGGAATAAAGCCCCTCTTGCCGGGGAGCTGTTTTTT. It yields the protein CASSPPGNKAPLAGELFF.